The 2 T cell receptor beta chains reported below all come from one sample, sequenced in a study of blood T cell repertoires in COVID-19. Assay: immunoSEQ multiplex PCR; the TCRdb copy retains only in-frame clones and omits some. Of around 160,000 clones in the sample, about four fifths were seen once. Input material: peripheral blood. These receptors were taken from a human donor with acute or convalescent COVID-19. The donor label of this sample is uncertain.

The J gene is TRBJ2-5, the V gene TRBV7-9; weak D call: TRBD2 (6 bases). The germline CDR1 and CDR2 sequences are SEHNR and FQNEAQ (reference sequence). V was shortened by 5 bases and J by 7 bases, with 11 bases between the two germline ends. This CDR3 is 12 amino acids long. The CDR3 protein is CASSLPRGTQYF. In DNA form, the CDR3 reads TGTGCCAGCAGCCTGCCGCGGGGGACCCAGTACTTC.

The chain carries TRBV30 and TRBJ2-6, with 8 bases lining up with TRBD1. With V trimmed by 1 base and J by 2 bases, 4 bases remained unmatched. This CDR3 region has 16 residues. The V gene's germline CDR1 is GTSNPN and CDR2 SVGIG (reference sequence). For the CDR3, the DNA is TGTGCCTGGAGTGAGGCAGGGGGCGCTGGGGCCAACGTCCTGACTTTC. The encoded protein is CAWSEAGGAGANVLTF. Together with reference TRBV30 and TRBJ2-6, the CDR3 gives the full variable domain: SQTIHQWPATLVQPVGSPLSLECTVEGTSNPNLYWYRQAAGRGLQLLFYSVGIGQISSEVPQNLSASRPQDRQFILSSKKLLLSDSGFYLCAWSEAGGAGANVLTFGAGSRLTVL.